This T cell receptor (beta chain) was identified in a study of T cells in Graves' hyperthyroidism and ophthalmopathy. About the study: The authors collected peripheral blood at initial diagnosis, before any treatment.

Study results and limitations: Model-based prediction identified ophthalmopathy a median around 6.7 months prior to its onset.

Amplification yielded TCR beta CDR3 regions, with RNA transcripts as the source. HTBI primers were employed in a first-round RT-PCR of the TCR CDR3. TCRdb processed the multiplex PCR reads anew with MiXCR; each CDR3 protein has one entry. The data contain hundreds of thousands of distinct CDR3 sequences, 35% to 40% of them seen just once; the ten biggest clones take up around 10%. About this clonotype itself: Its specificity is not known.

The receptor comes from a man aged 18 to 30 with Graves' hyperthyroidism. Sequencing was performed on blood.

The DNA for the CDR3 is TGTGCCAGCAGCCGCCGGACTAGCGGGGGCGGAGAGACCCAGTACTTC. It encodes CASSRRTSGGGETQYF. This chain connects TRBV7-8 to TRBJ2-5; TRBD2 aligns across 13 bases. The CDR3 covers 16 residues. Germline assignment: CDR1 SGHVS and CDR2 FQNEAQ. V lost 5 bases and J lost 4; bases outside the gene matches: 7.